A selection of T cell receptor beta chains follows, all from one sample in a study of spatial heterogeneity in lung cancer. TCRdb redid the calling of the 5' RACE reads with MiXCR, one entry per CDR3 protein. The sample lists tens of thousands of distinct CDR3 sequences, approximately 8.9% seen once, with about 2% in the top ten. The sample in question was PBMCs, obtained at follow-up. The receptors shown here come from a female donor with early-stage non-small cell lung cancer. CDR3s include the opening cysteine and the closing phenylalanine or tryptophan.

v_gene: TRBV7-2
CDR3aa: CASSLAGVSYNEQFF

v_gene: TRBV19
CDR3aa: CASNARRLSGANVLTF

v_gene: TRBV7-6
CDR3aa: CASSSPRGERGNEQFF

v_gene: TRBV7-9
CDR3aa: CASSLGQEANQPQHF

v_gene: TRBV10-3
CDR3aa: CAISTKLAEATDTQYF

v_gene: TRBV6-5
CDR3aa: CASSPGVGGVSTGELFF

v_gene: TRBV11-2
CDR3aa: CASSLEGAGGTDTQYF

v_gene: TRBV5-1
CDR3aa: CASSHTGASYEQYF

v_gene: TRBV21-1
CDR3aa: CASSKCPLPRQAISGNTIYF

v_gene: TRBV2
CDR3aa: CASRAEGWGYTF

v_gene: TRBV29-1
CDR3aa: CSAGQGEANYGYTF

v_gene: TRBV20-1
CDR3aa: CSASSPVNTEAFF

v_gene: TRBV7-9
CDR3aa: CASSFQLAGGYEQYF

v_gene: TRBV9
CDR3aa: CASSDRAFIDTQYF

v_gene: TRBV6-2/TRBV6-3
CDR3aa: CASSYPGTSGRATSYNEQFF

v_gene: TRBV18
CDR3aa: CASSPPVGATDTQYF

v_gene: TRBV28
CDR3aa: CASSFSGGGAEQFF

v_gene: TRBV6-5
CDR3aa: CASSYVAGEKLFF

v_gene: TRBV2
CDR3aa: CASSGSSGSRSDTQYF

v_gene: TRBV10-3
CDR3aa: CAIKGQGQETQYF

v_gene: TRBV5-1
CDR3aa: CASSFSTGGVLNTEAFF

v_gene: TRBV27
CDR3aa: CASSRDRVGDTQYF

v_gene: TRBV6-2/TRBV6-3
CDR3aa: CASSYSGDRYGYTF

v_gene: TRBV3-1
CDR3aa: CASSQDQAYEQYF

v_gene: TRBV3-1
CDR3aa: CASNSRGRGEQYF

v_gene: TRBV5-1
CDR3aa: CASSLGASGIYEQYF

v_gene: TRBV3-1
CDR3aa: CASSQDRVQETQYF